A selection of T cell receptor beta chains follows, all from one sample in a study of T cell responses to AZD1222 COVID-19 vaccine. TCRdb's table, derived via immunoSEQ multiplex PCR, lists solely in-frame clones and lacks some. In the table there are tens of thousands of clones, around 87% of which are singletons. Sample: peripheral blood, taken on day 0 of AZD1222 vaccination. Receptors originate from an adult in good health. The CDR3 runs from the conserved cysteine through the conserved F or W. Fields, in order: V gene, J gene, D gene, clone size, CDR3 DNA, CDR3 protein. The D gene is left open where the match is weak. Clone size is not always given. Where it is, it says once, few, many or a class for expanded clones.

>TRBV12-3/TRBV12-4|TRBJ2-7|NA|NA
TGTGCCAGCCTCAGGGCCGGCTCCTACGAGCAGTACTTC
CASLRAGSYEQYF
>TRBV15|TRBJ2-1|TRBD2|NA
TGTGCCACCAGGACTAGCGGGGACAGCTCCTACAATGAGCAGTTCTTC
CATRTSGDSSYNEQFF
>TRBV15|TRBJ1-4|NA|NA
TGTGCCACCAGCAGCCAACAGGGCAGGGCGGAAAAACTGTTTTTT
CATSSQQGRAEKLFF
>TRBV7-8|TRBJ1-1|NA|NA
TGTGCCAGCAGCTTCTCGAACACTGAAGCTTTCTTT
CASSFSNTEAFF
>TRBV18|TRBJ2-3|NA|NA
TGTGCCAGCTCACTAAAAGGGGTAGAGGTTACAGATACGCAGTATTTT
CASSLKGVEVTDTQYF
>TRBV7-9|TRBJ1-2|TRBD1|NA
TGTGCCAGCAGCCCCGGACAGGGAGTCTATGGCTACACCTTC
CASSPGQGVYGYTF
>TRBV4-1|TRBJ1-3|NA|few
TGCGCCAGCAGCCCCCTCGGGGGGAGCTCTGGAAACACCATATATTTT
CASSPLGGSSGNTIYF
>TRBV6-5|TRBJ2-1|NA|NA
TGTGCCAGCAGCGAGACAGCGAGCTCCTACAATGAGCAGTTCTTC
CASSETASSYNEQFF
>TRBV9|TRBJ1-2|NA|NA
TGTGCCAGCAGCGTAGCCCGGGCCGGCTATGGCTACACCTTC
CASSVARAGYGYTF
>TRBV11-3|TRBJ1-1|NA|NA
TGTGCCGACCCCACTGAAGCTTTCTTT
CADPTEAFF
>TRBV3-1/TRBV3-2|TRBJ1-2|TRBD1|NA
TGTGCCAGCAGCCAAGTGGACAGGGGGCTGTACGGCTACACCTTC
CASSQVDRGLYGYTF
>TRBV4-3|TRBJ2-6|NA|NA
TGCGCCAGCAGCCAAGATAGGGGCTCTGGGGCCAACGTCCTGACTTTC
CASSQDRGSGANVLTF
>TRBV19|TRBJ2-3|NA|NA
TGTGCCAGTAGTATATACGGGGGGCAAGCGAAAGATACGCAGTATTTT
CASSIYGGQAKDTQYF
>TRBV3-1/TRBV3-2|TRBJ1-2|TRBD1|NA
TGTGCCAGCAGCCAAGCGGGACAGGGTCATGGCTACACCTTC
CASSQAGQGHGYTF
>TRBV11-2|TRBJ1-1|NA|NA
TGTGCCAGCAGCCCCCCCACCCGCACTGAAGCTTTCTTT
CASSPPTRTEAFF
>TRBV6-6|TRBJ1-1|NA|NA
TGTGCCAGCAGTTACACTGAAGCTTTCTTT
CASSYTEAFF
>TRBV7-9|TRBJ1-2|TRBD1|NA
TGTGCCAGCAGGAAAGGACAGGCGGAGAGCTATGGCTACACCTTC
CASRKGQAESYGYTF
>TRBV12-5|TRBJ2-1|TRBD2|NA
TGTGCTAGTGGTACTAGCGGGGGATACAATAAGCAGTTCTTC
CASGTSGGYNKQFF
>TRBV2|TRBJ2-1|NA|NA
TGTGCCAGCAGTGTATCGGATGAGCAGTTCTTC
CASSVSDEQFF
>TRBV6-5|TRBJ2-1|TRBD1|NA
TGTGCCAGCAGTAGGACAGGGTACGATGAGCAGTTCTTC
CASSRTGYDEQFF
>TRBV12-3/TRBV12-4|TRBJ1-1|TRBD1|once
TGTGCCAGCAGTCCTACAGGGGAGGGTGCTTTCTTT
CASSPTGEGAFF
>TRBV24-1|TRBJ2-7|TRBD1|NA
TGTGCCACCAGTGATGGACAGGGGGCCCTCTACGAGCAGTACTTC
CATSDGQGALYEQYF
>TRBV19|TRBJ2-5|TRBD2|NA
TGTGCCAGTAGTATTGATAGCGGGGTAATCCAAGAGACCCAGTACTTC
CASSIDSGVIQETQYF
>TRBV3-1/TRBV3-2|TRBJ1-2|NA|NA
TGTGCCAGCAGCCAAGGGACGGCGTATGGCTACACCTTC
CASSQGTAYGYTF
>TRBV29-1|TRBJ1-2|NA|NA
TGCAGCGTTCTTCCAAATCCTAACTATGGCTACACCTTC
CSVLPNPNYGYTF
>TRBV7-2|TRBJ2-3|TRBD2|NA
TGTGCCAGCAACCTTAGCGGGGAGAGCACAGATACGCAGTATTTT
CASNLSGESTDTQYF
>TRBV30|TRBJ2-5|NA|NA
TGTGCCAGACAGCTACCGAATGAAGAGACCCAGTACTTC
CARQLPNEETQYF
>TRBV5-1|TRBJ1-3|TRBD1|NA
TGCGCCAGCAGCTCAGGGGGGCTCTCTGGAAACACCATATATTTT
CASSSGGLSGNTIYF
>TRBV11-2|TRBJ1-2|NA|NA
TGTGCCAGCAGCTTAGAGGGTGGTTCCTATGGCTACACCTTC
CASSLEGGSYGYTF
>TRBV14|TRBJ1-2|NA|NA
TGTGCCAGCAGCGACAAGGGCGGCTACACCTTC
CASSDKGGYTF
>TRBV19|TRBJ2-2|NA|NA
TGTGCCACCGCGACTGGGAAGGGGGAGCTGTTTTTT
CATATGKGELFF
>TRBV5-4|TRBJ1-3|TRBD1|NA
TGTGCCAGCAGCACCGGGACAGCCCCATTCTCTGGAAACACCATATATTTT
CASSTGTAPFSGNTIYF
>TRBV28|TRBJ1-4|NA|NA
TGTGCCTGCAGCCGGGACACCTCTGGGAATGAAAAACTGTTTTTT
CACSRDTSGNEKLFF
>TRBV4-1|TRBJ1-2|TRBD1|once
TGCGCCAGCAGCCAAGTGTATCCGTCAGGGGGCCTTGGCTACACCTTC
CASSQVYPSGGLGYTF
>TRBV10-3|TRBJ1-1|TRBD1|NA
TGTGCCATCAGAACGGACAGGGGCAACACTGAAGCTTTCTTT
CAIRTDRGNTEAFF
>TRBV3-1/TRBV3-2|TRBJ2-5|NA|once
TGTGCCAGCAGCCTACCAAATAGGGGGCAAGAGACCCAGTACTTC
CASSLPNRGQETQYF
>TRBV5-1|TRBJ1-4|NA|NA
TGCGCCAGCAGCTTGTTGGGATTTCCGGGCGGGAACGAAAAACTGTTTTTT
CASSLLGFPGGNEKLFF
>TRBV27|TRBJ1-1|NA|NA
TGTGCCAGCAGTTTATCAGGGGGTCAGGGAGCTTTCTTT
CASSLSGGQGAFF
>TRBV29-1|TRBJ1-1|NA|few
TGCAGCGCAACAGACCCTTCGAACACTGAAGCTTTCTTT
CSATDPSNTEAFF
>TRBV28|TRBJ1-2|NA|once
TGTGCCAGCAGTGATAACAACTACTATGGCTACACCTTC
CASSDNNYYGYTF
>TRBV5-1|TRBJ2-7|NA|NA
TGCGCCAGCAGAGCAGAAACCGGCTCCTACGAGCAGTACTTC
CASRAETGSYEQYF
>TRBV3-1/TRBV3-2|TRBJ1-3|NA|once
TGTGCCAGCAGCCAAGTTCCAGGTGGGGGAAACACCATATATTTT
CASSQVPGGGNTIYF
>TRBV2|TRBJ1-5|NA|NA
TGTGCCAGCAGTGAAGAGGTTGGCAATCAGCCCCAGCATTTT
CASSEEVGNQPQHF
>TRBV29-1|TRBJ2-2|TRBD1|NA
TGCAGCGTTGAACCAAACAGGGGTGGCGGGGAGCTGTTTTTT
CSVEPNRGGGELFF
>TRBV7-2|TRBJ1-2|NA|few
TGTGCCAGCAGCTTAGAACGACAGACCTATGGCTACACCTTC
CASSLERQTYGYTF
>TRBV28|TRBJ1-5|NA|NA
TGTGCCAGCAGTTTATTAGGCGTCCAGGGCGCCCATCAGCCCCAGCATTTT
CASSLLGVQGAHQPQHF
>TRBV6-5|TRBJ1-1|NA|NA
TGTGCCAGCAGTTACTCTTGGCAGGCAAACACTGAAGCTTTCTTT
CASSYSWQANTEAFF
>TRBV12-3/TRBV12-4|TRBJ1-4|NA|NA
TGTGCCAGCAAGACAGCAACTAATGAAAAACTGTTTTTT
CASKTATNEKLFF
>TRBV19|TRBJ1-2|NA|NA
TGTGCCAGTAGTCGTCGGGGTGGAGGATACACCTTC
CASSRRGGGYTF
>TRBV7-9|TRBJ1-1|TRBD1|once
TGTGCCAGCAGCACCACAGGGGGCCGGAACACTGAAGCTTTCTTT
CASSTTGGRNTEAFF
>TRBV5-1|TRBJ1-2|NA|NA
TGCGCCAGCAGTCGGGGGTCTGACTATGGCTACACCTTC
CASSRGSDYGYTF
>TRBV24-1|TRBJ2-3|TRBD1|NA
TGTGCCACCAGTGATACAACAGGGGAGCGCACAGATACGCAGTATTTT
CATSDTTGERTDTQYF
>TRBV3-1/TRBV3-2|TRBJ1-1|NA|once
TGTGCCAGCAGCCAAAAGGGTCGAGCTTTCTTT
CASSQKGRAFF
>TRBV19|TRBJ2-7|NA|NA
TGTGCCAGTAGTATAAAAGGGGTGCCCTCCTACGAGCAGTACTTC
CASSIKGVPSYEQYF
>TRBV3-1/TRBV3-2|TRBJ1-1|NA|once
TGTGCCAGCAGCCTTCAGAACACTGAAGCTTTCTTT
CASSLQNTEAFF